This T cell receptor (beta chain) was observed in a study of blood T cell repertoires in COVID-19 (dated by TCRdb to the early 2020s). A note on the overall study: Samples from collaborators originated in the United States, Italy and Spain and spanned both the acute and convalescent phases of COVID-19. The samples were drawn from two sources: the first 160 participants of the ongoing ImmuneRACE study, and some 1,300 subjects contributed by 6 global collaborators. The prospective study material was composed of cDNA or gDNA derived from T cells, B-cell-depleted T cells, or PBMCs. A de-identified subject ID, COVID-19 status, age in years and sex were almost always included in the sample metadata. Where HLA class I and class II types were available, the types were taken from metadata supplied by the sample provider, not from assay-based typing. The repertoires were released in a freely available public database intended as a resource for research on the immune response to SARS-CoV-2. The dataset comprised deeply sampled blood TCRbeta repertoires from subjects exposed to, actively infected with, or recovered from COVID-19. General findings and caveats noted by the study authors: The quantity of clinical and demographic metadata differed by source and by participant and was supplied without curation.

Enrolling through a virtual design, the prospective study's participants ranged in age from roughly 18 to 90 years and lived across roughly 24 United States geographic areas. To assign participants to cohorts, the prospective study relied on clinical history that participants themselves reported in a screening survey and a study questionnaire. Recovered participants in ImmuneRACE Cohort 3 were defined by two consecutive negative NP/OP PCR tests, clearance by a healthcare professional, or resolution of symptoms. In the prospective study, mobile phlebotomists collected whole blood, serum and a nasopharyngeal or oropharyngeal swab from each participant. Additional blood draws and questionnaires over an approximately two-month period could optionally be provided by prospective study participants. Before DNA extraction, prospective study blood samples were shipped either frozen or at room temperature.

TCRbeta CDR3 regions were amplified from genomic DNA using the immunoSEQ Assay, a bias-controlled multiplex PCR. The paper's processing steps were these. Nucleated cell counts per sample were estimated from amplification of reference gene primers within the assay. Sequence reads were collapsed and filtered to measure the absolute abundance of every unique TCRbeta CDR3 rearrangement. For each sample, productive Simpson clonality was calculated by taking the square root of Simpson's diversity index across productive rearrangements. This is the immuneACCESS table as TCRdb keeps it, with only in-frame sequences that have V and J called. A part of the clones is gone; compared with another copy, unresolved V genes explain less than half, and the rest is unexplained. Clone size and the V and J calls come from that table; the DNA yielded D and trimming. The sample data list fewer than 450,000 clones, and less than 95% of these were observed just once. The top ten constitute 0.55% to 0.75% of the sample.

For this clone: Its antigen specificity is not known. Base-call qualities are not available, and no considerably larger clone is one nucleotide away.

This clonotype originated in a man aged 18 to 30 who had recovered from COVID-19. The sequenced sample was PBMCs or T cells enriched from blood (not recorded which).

CDR3 sequence: CASSFTGGNEQFF. The nucleotide sequence is given as TGTGCCAGCAGCTTTACAGGGGGCAATGAGCAGTTCTTC. The sequence joins TRBV7-3 to TRBJ2-1, with 8 middle bases fitting TRBD1. The germline V and J ends show losses of 3 bases and 6 bases respectively, and no gene match explains 1 base of the junction. Its CDR3 holds 13 amino acids, cysteine through phenylalanine. The sequence is cut down to CDR3 DNA, 39 bases in frame from base 1. Looking up the germline V gene yields CDR1 SGHTA and CDR2 FQGTGA. The CDR3, completed at both ends by the reference TRBV7-3 and TRBJ2-1 genes, gives the full variable domain GAGVSQTPSNKVTEKGKYVELRCDPISGHTALYWYRQSLGQGPEFLIYFQGTGAADDSGLPNDRFFAVRPEGSVSTLKIQRTERGDSAVYLCASSFTGGNEQFFGPGTRLTVL.